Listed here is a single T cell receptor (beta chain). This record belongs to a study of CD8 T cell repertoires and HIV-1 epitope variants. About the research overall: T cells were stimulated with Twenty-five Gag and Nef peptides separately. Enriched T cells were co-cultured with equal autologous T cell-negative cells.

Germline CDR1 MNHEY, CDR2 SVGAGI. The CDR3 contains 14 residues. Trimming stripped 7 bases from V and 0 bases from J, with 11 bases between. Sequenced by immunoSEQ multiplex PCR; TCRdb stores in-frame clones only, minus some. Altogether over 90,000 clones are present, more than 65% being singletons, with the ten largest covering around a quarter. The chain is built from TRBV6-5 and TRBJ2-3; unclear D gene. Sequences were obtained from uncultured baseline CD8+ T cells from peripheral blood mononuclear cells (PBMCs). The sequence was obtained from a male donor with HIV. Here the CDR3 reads CASTPGPSTDTQYF. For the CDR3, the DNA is TGTGCCAGCACTCCAGGTCCTAGCACAGATACGCAGTATTTT.